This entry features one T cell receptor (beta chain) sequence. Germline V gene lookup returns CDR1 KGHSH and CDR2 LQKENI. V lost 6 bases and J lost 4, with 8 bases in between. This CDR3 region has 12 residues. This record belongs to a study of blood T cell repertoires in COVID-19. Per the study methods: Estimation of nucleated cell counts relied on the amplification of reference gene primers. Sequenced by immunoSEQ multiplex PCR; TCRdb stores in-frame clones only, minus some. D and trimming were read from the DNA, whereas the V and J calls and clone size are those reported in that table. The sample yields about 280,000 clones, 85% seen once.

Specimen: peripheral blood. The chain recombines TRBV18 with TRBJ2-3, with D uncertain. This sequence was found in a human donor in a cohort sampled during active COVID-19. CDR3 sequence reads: CASSNRADTQYF. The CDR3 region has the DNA TGTGCCAGCTCGAACCGGGCAGATACGCAGTATTTT.